Following are 25 T cell receptor beta chains from one sample sequenced in a study of PD-1 blockade in classical Hodgkin lymphoma. Some clones are missing from TCRdb's copy, which holds only in-frame ones; the method was immunoSEQ multiplex PCR. The table includes roughly 40,000 clones, 75% to 90% detected once. Brentuximab vedotin exposure varied among the patients, all of whom had relapsed after autologous stem cell transplantation. The starting material was peripheral blood mononuclear cells (PBMCs), obtained at baseline. Receptors originate from a human donor with classical Hodgkin lymphoma.

The J gene is TRBJ1-4, the V gene TRBV9; D perhaps matches TRBD1 (5 bases). From germline, CDR1 is SGDLS and CDR2 YYNGEE. V lost 0 bases, J lost 7 bases, and 13 bases lay in between. The CDR3 covers 15 residues. The CDR3 nucleotides read TGTGCCAGCAGCGTAGTCCCCGGGGGGGGTGAAAAACTGTTTTTT. Translation: CASSVVPGGGEKLFF.

The rearrangement uses TRBV6-5 and TRBJ1-1; no reliable D call. In germline, CDR1 is MNHEY, CDR2 SVGAGI. The CDR3 runs 15 residues. Between the trimmed V and J ends, which lost 5 bases and 5 bases, there was a span of 18 bases. The CDR3 protein is CASSRGSRSRTEAFF. The DNA for the CDR3 is TGTGCCAGCAGTAGAGGTTCCAGATCGAGAACTGAAGCTTTCTTT.

The rearrangement joins TRBV6-5 to TRBJ1-5; D not certain. The V gene's germline CDR1 is MNHEY and CDR2 SVGAGI. Trimming shortened V by 5 bases and J by 2 bases, and 7 bases separated the two germline ends. The CDR3 spans 13 residues. The DNA for the CDR3 is TGTGCCAGCAGTGCGGATGGCAATCAGCCCCAGCATTTT. It specifies CASSADGNQPQHF.

This clone appeared a single time. The chain recombines TRBV4-1 with TRBJ2-1; 9 bases line up with TRBD2. V was clipped by 4 bases and J by 3 bases; unmatched bases: 13. Germline values: CDR1 MGHRA, CDR2 YSYEKL. This CDR3 spans 18 amino acids. This chain's CDR3 is CASSRHPPAGGLYNEQFF. The CDR3 bases are TGCGCCAGCAGCCGGCATCCTCCAGCGGGGGGACTCTACAATGAGCAGTTCTTC.

This chain connects TRBV27 to TRBJ2-1; tentatively, D is TRBD2 (6 bases). The CDR3 contains 16 residues. Trimming pared 2 bases from V and 0 bases from J, leaving 11 bases between. The germline CDR1 and CDR2 sequences are MNHEY and SMNVEV (reference sequence). Here the CDR3 DNA reads TGTGCCAGCAGTTTACTCGGCGGGATCTCCTACAATGAGCAGTTCTTC. Translating gives CASSLLGGISYNEQFF.

This chain uses TRBV29-1 with TRBJ1-2; maybe TRBD1 (6 bases). The germline V gene encodes CDR1 SQVTM and CDR2 ANQGSEA. There are 13 residues in the CDR3. V lost 2 bases, J lost 4 bases, and 11 bases lay in between. In DNA, the CDR3 is TGCAGCGTTGAACAGGGGTTCGGCTATGGCTACACCTTC. Amino acids: CSVEQGFGYGYTF.

This rearrangement joins TRBV5-6 to TRBJ2-5; 7 bases are a match to TRBD2. V was clipped by 2 bases and J by 5 bases; unmatched bases: 15. The CDR3 spans 17 residues. Per germline, CDR1 SGHDT and CDR2 YYEEEE. CDR3 nucleotide sequence: TGTGCCAGCAGCTTTAAGGCGGGGGTACCTCCAGGGGAGACCCAGTACTTC. This translates into CASSFKAGVPPGETQYF.

The chain couples TRBV6-1 to TRBJ1-3; 7 positions agree with TRBD1. Germline V gives CDR1 MNHNS, CDR2 SASEGT. The CDR3 covers 19 residues. J was trimmed by 0 bases and V by 4 bases; bases with no gene match: 15. CDR3 nucleotide sequence: TGTGCCAGCAGTGCCCACAGTCCGGGACAGTCGAGCTCTGGAAACACCATATATTTT. Translation: CASSAHSPGQSSSGNTIYF.

The chain combines TRBV7-2 with TRBJ1-4; TRBD1 is a possible D gene (5 bases). Trimming left V 5 bases short and J 0 bases short, with 13 bases between. Germline CDR1 SGHTA, CDR2 FQGNSA. CDR3 length: 16 residues. The CDR3 here is CASSRGAGSTNEKLFF. For the CDR3, the DNA is TGTGCCAGCAGCAGAGGGGCGGGTTCAACTAATGAAAAACTGTTTTTT.

This chain connects TRBV6-5 to TRBJ1-4; TRBD1 aligns across 8 bases. V was pared by 0 bases and J by 8 bases, with 5 bases of the junction left unmatched. CDR1 and CDR2 (germline): MNHEY, SVGAGI. CDR3 length: 15 residues. The CDR3: CASSYSADRVEKLFF. The CDR3, as DNA: TGTGCCAGCAGTTACTCCGCGGACAGGGTGGAAAAACTGTTTTTT.

The gene calls are TRBV11-2 and TRBJ2-3; TRBD2 matches 8 bases. Losses at the gene ends were 3 bases for V and 4 bases for J; bases not matched to a gene: 3. The germline V gene encodes CDR1 SGHAT and CDR2 FQNNGV. The CDR3 contains 14 residues. In DNA, the CDR3 is TGTGCCAGCAGCTTGGGACTAGTCTCAGATACGCAGTATTTT. This encodes CASSLGLVSDTQYF.

The count of this clone is one. This chain uses TRBV10-3 with TRBJ1-2, with TRBD1 matching 9 bases. Germline assignment: CDR1 ENHRY and CDR2 SYGVKD. V lost 9 bases and J lost 8; bases outside the gene matches: 13. The CDR3 consists of 14 residues. CDR3 sequence: CAMGTGPESIGYTF. CDR3 DNA: TGTGCCATGGGGACAGGGCCGGAGAGTATCGGCTACACCTTC.

The V gene is TRBV11-2, the J gene TRBJ2-7; 7 bases agree with TRBD2. CDR3 size: 15 residues. Germline-derived CDR1 and CDR2 are SGHAT and FQNNGV. The V gene end was trimmed by 1 base and the J gene end by 6 bases; junction bases not matched to a gene: 9. CDR3 DNA sequence: TGTGCCAGCAGCTTAGGACTAGCCTTAGATTTCGAGCAGTACTTC. Protein product: CASSLGLALDFEQYF. Supplemented by reference TRBV11-2 and TRBJ2-7, the full variable domain reads EAGVAQSPRYKIIEKRQSVAFWCNPISGHATLYWYQQILGQGPKLLIQFQNNGVVDDSQLPKDRFSAERLKGVDSTLKIQPAKLEDSAVYLCASSLGLALDFEQYFGPGTRLTVT.

This clone was picked up a small number of times. The chain is built from TRBV2 and TRBJ1-4; no clear D gene. Trimming stripped 1 base from V and 7 bases from J, with 13 bases between. CDR3 length equals 15 residues. The germline CDR1 and CDR2 sequences are SNHLY and FYNNEI. CDR3 coding DNA: TGTGCCAGCAGTGAAGTTGGGTTTGCCACTGAAAAACTGTTTTTT. Residues: CASSEVGFATEKLFF.

The chain has TRBV11-2 and TRBJ2-1; 12 nucleotides match TRBD2. CDR3 length: 14 amino acids. CDR1 and CDR2 (germline): SGHAT, FQNNGV. J gave up 8 bases and V 8 bases, and 7 bases lay outside the gene matches. The CDR3 protein is CASWASGGADEQFF. The CDR3 nucleotides read TGTGCCAGCTGGGCTAGCGGGGGGGCTGATGAGCAGTTCTTC.

This clone has a handful of counts. V is TRBV5-8 and J is TRBJ2-3; maybe TRBD1 (5 bases). This CDR3 is built from 14 residues. CDR1 is SGHTS, CDR2 YDEGEE, per germline. Trimming took 4 bases from V and 0 from J, leaving 9 bases between them. CDR3 coding DNA: TGTGCCAGCAGCAGGGGCCTCAGCACAGATACGCAGTATTTT. It is translated as CASSRGLSTDTQYF.

The chain has TRBV18 and TRBJ2-3, with D perhaps matching TRBD2 (5 bases). The V end was cut by 1 base, the J end by 8 bases, with 10 bases between. This CDR3 is 13 amino acids long. Germline CDR1 KGHSH, CDR2 LQKENI. The CDR3 here is CASSPQLEATQYF. The CDR3 DNA reads TGTGCCAGCTCACCACAACTAGAAGCTACGCAGTATTTT.

V is TRBV2 and J is TRBJ2-3; D remains ambiguous. Germline loops: CDR1 SNHLY, CDR2 FYNNEI. V lost 4 bases, J lost 6 bases, and 8 bases lay in between. This CDR3 has 12 residues. In DNA, the CDR3 is TGTGCCAGCAGTGGCCGTGGGGATACGCAGTATTTT. Encoded protein: CASSGRGDTQYF. Using reference TRBV2 and TRBJ2-3 for the parts outside the CDR3, the full variable domain is EPEVTQTPSHQVTQMGQEVILRCVPISNHLYFYWYRQILGQKVEFLVSFYNNEISEKSEIFDDQFSVERPDGSNFTLKIRSTKLEDSAMYFCASSGRGDTQYFGPGTRLTVL.

V gene TRBV5-4 combines with J gene TRBJ2-5; D is uncertain. CDR3 size: 13 residues. CDR1 and CDR2 (germline): SGHNT, YYREEE (reference sequence). V dropped 4 bases and J dropped 2 bases, with 9 bases sitting between them. The CDR3 nucleotides are TGTGCCAGCAGCGCCAACTTTCAAGAGACCCAGTACTTC. Its protein is CASSANFQETQYF.

The chain uses TRBV30 and TRBJ2-5, with D possibly TRBD2 on 5 matching bases. The CDR3 covers 15 residues. Germline V CDR1 and CDR2: GTSNPN, SVGIG (reference sequence). Trimming cost V 2 bases and J 1 base, with 14 bases left between them. The CDR3 spells CAWSKWLGGQETQYF. In DNA, the CDR3 is TGTGCCTGGAGTAAGTGGCTAGGAGGCCAAGAGACCCAGTACTTC.

The chain links TRBV6-6 to TRBJ1-2; D uncertain. The germline gives CDR1 MNHNY, CDR2 SVGAGI (reference sequence). The CDR3 has 11 residues. Trimming removed 5 bases from V and 7 bases from J, with 8 bases in between. This chain's CDR3 is CASSTSPGYTF. CDR3 sequence (DNA): TGTGCCAGCAGTACCTCACCTGGCTACACCTTC.

The rearrangement uses TRBV6-1 and TRBJ1-2; D is undetermined. Germline V lookup: CDR1 MNHNS, CDR2 SASEGT. The ends were cut back, 1 base at V and 0 bases at J, with 9 bases in the middle. This CDR3 has 15 residues. The CDR3 DNA sequence: TGTGCCAGCAGTGAAGGCGGAGCAGCTAACTATGGCTACACCTTC. Protein: CASSEGGAANYGYTF.

The chain combines TRBV30 with TRBJ1-1; TRBD1 matches 7 bases. CDR1 is GTSNPN and CDR2 is SVGIG in the germline V gene (reference sequence). V was pared by 4 bases and J by 0 bases, with 2 bases of the junction left unmatched. The CDR3 runs 13 residues. CDR3 protein: CAWTGTVNTEAFF. The CDR3 DNA reads TGTGCCTGGACCGGGACAGTGAACACTGAAGCTTTCTTT. The variable domain in full, with the rest retrieved from reference TRBV30 and TRBJ1-1, is SQTIHQWPATLVQPVGSPLSLECTVEGTSNPNLYWYRQAAGRGLQLLFYSVGIGQISSEVPQNLSASRPQDRQFILSSKKLLLSDSGFYLCAWTGTVNTEAFFGQGTRLTVV.

The chain employs TRBV27 and TRBJ2-1; D is unresolved. The CDR3 consists of 14 residues. V lost 6 bases to trimming and J lost 6 bases, with 15 bases between them. Germline V gene data show CDR1 as MNHEY and CDR2 as SMNVEV (reference sequence). The CDR3 nucleotides read TGTGCCAGCAGCCTCCAACCACGGCCCAATGAGCAGTTCTTC. Protein sequence: CASSLQPRPNEQFF.

The V and J genes are TRBV6-5 and TRBJ1-1; D gene uncertain. This CDR3 is 15 amino acids long. Germline-derived CDR1 and CDR2 are MNHEY and SVGAGI. Trimming left V 0 bases short and J 4 bases short, with 12 bases between. The CDR3: CASSYSLGRVTEAFF. Written as DNA, the CDR3 is TGTGCCAGCAGTTACTCGTTAGGGAGGGTCACTGAAGCTTTCTTT.